What follows are 14 T cell receptor beta chains derived from one specimen sequenced in a study of tumor-infiltrating lymphocytes in oesophageal squamous cell carcinoma. From the PCR reads, TCRdb called clonotypes with MiXCR, one entry per CDR3 protein. The table records roughly 20,000 distinct CDR3 sequences, about 40% of them present only once. Sequencing used normal esophageal tissue next to the tumor. These receptors originate from a female donor with esophageal squamous cell carcinoma.

A note on this clonotype: One end of the junction is discordant with germline, which a read error may explain. V is TRBV3-1 and J is TRBJ2-1; D is possibly TRBD2 (6 bases). Per germline, CDR1 LGHDT and CDR2 YNNKEL (reference sequence). This CDR3 comprises 12 residues. Written as DNA, the CDR3 is TGTGCCAGCAGCCAAGGCGGACTAACCTTGTGCTTC. Protein sequence: CASSQGGLTLCF.

The chain joins TRBV18 to TRBJ2-7; TRBD1 matches at 7 bases. CDR1 is KGHSH and CDR2 is LQKENI in the germline V gene. Unmatched junction bases numbered 17, after V lost 0 bases and J lost 3 bases. This CDR3 region has 19 residues. The CDR3 nucleotides read TGTGCCAGCTCACCACCGATACCCGGTATCAGACAGGGCCACTACGAGCAGTACTTC. It is translated as CASSPPIPGIRQGHYEQYF.

This clonotype was observed a handful of times. The chain joins TRBV6-6 to TRBJ2-5, with a weak D call TRBD2 (5 bases). The J call may be wrong; the DNA end is better matched by TRBJ2-7. Germline lookup yields CDR1 MNHNY and CDR2 SVGAGI (reference sequence). This CDR3 is 13 amino acids long. CDR3 protein: CASSYSRDYEQYF. DNA of the CDR3: TGTGCCAGCAGTTACTCTCGGGATTACGAGCAGTACTTC.

The sample holds many counts of this clonotype. This sequence joins TRBV6-1 and TRBJ1-5; 8 nucleotides agree with TRBD1. The germline V gene encodes CDR1 MNHNS and CDR2 SASEGT. V lost 5 bases to trimming and J lost 0 bases; unmatched junction nucleotides: 6. The CDR3 contains 16 residues. The CDR3 bases are TGTGCCAGCAGTCGGGGGACAGGCCATAGCAATCAGCCCCAGCATTTT. Translation: CASSRGTGHSNQPQHF.

The chain is built from TRBV7-3 and TRBJ2-4, with TRBD2 matching 8 bases. The J call may be wrong; the DNA end is better matched by TRBJ2-5. Germline CDR1 reads SGHTA; CDR2 reads FQGTGA. CDR3 length: 16 amino acids. CDR3 bases: TGTGCCAGCAGCGAGTTCGGGGGGGCCGAACGAGAGACCCAGTACTTC. Translated, it gives CASSEFGGAERETQYF.

This chain joins TRBV6-4 and TRBJ1-1; D gene ambiguous. The germline gives CDR1 MRHNA, CDR2 SNTAGT. Trimming took off 5 bases at V and 12 bases at J, with 16 bases between the two ends. The CDR3 runs to 12 residues. The CDR3 bases are TGTGCCAGCAGTTCCTCCACCACCGCGACTTTCTTT. Translating gives CASSSSTTATFF.

The V call is TRBV7-2, the J call TRBJ2-3, with 7 bases fitting TRBD1. Germline V gene lookup returns CDR1 SGHTA and CDR2 FQGNSA. The length of the CDR3 is 15 residues. Trimming took 1 base from V and 2 from J; bases not matched to a gene: 3. The CDR3 loop reads CASSLEGQYTDTQYF. The CDR3 nucleotides read TGTGCCAGCAGCTTAGAGGGACAGTACACAGATACGCAGTATTTT.

This chain connects TRBV7-2 to TRBJ2-7; 12 bases map to TRBD2. The J call may be in error: the DNA end matches TRBJ2-5 better. Looked up from germline, CDR1 is SGHTA and CDR2 is FQGNSA. The CDR3 length is 17 residues. The CDR3 bases are TGTGCCAGCAGCTTAGTTTCTAGCGGGAGGGCCTGGGAGACCCAGTACTTC. Protein: CASSLVSSGRAWETQYF.

In its sample, this clonotype was seen many times. Written as DNA, the CDR3 is TGTGCCAGCGGCGGGGAGATTGGAGCTAATGAAAAACTGTTTTTT. Its translation is CASGGEIGANEKLFF. The chain couples TRBV7-9 to TRBJ1-4; D is ambiguous. From germline, CDR1 is SEHNR and CDR2 FQNEAQ (reference sequence). The CDR3 has 15 amino acids. V shed 8 bases and J shed 3 bases, with 16 bases lying between them.

This clonotype was seen repeatedly, ten times or more. The chain carries TRBV28 and TRBJ2-1; tentatively, D is TRBD1 (6 bases). CDR3 length: 13 amino acids. Trimming took 4 bases from V and 4 from J, leaving 8 bases between them. The germline CDR1 and CDR2 sequences are MDHEN and SYDVKM. CDR3 sequence: CASSSQGYNEQFF. CDR3 DNA sequence: TGTGCCAGCAGTTCACAGGGTTACAATGAGCAGTTCTTC. Looking up the rest from reference TRBV28 and TRBJ2-1 gives the full variable domain: DVKVTQSSRYLVKRTGEKVFLECVQDMDHENMFWYRQDPGLGLRLIYFSYDVKMKEKGDIPEGYSVSREKKERFSLILESASTNQTSMYLCASSSQGYNEQFFGPGTRLTVL.

This clonotype was picked up many times. The CDR3 reads CASSPDRVGYGYTF. The CDR3 DNA follows: TGCGCCAGCAGCCCCGACAGGGTTGGGTATGGCTACACCTTC. The chain recombines TRBV4-1 with TRBJ1-2; 7 nucleotides align to TRBD1. Germline V lookup: CDR1 MGHRA, CDR2 YSYEKL. V gave up 4 bases and J gave up 5 bases; unmatched junction bases: 7. The length of the CDR3 is 14 residues.

This clonotype was counted ten times or more. This may come from a read error, since a much larger clone is one base off. V usage is TRBV12-3 or TRBV12-4 and J usage is TRBJ2-7; D is perhaps TRBD1 or TRBD2 (6 bases each). This CDR3 region has 16 residues. V dropped 6 bases and J dropped 7 bases, with 25 bases sitting between them. The CDR3, as DNA: TGTGCCAGCAGCAAGCTACAGGGAGCCGGGAGTGGTGAGCAGTACTTC. Translated: CASSKLQGAGSGEQYF.

This clonotype showed up many times. J is TRBJ2-1 and V is TRBV6-1, with 8 bases that match TRBD2. The V gene's germline CDR1 is MNHNS and CDR2 SASEGT. The CDR3 spans 13 residues. J gave up 7 bases and V 8 bases, and 7 bases lay outside the gene matches. CDR3 sequence (DNA): TGTGCCAGCTCCGGGGGGGCCGATAATGAGCAGTTCTTC. This translates into CASSGGADNEQFF.

This clonotype is medium-sized within its sample. The rearrangement joins TRBV7-2 to TRBJ1-1; D is ambiguous. V lost 5 bases and J lost 5, with 12 bases in between. Germline loops: CDR1 SGHTA, CDR2 FQGNSA. This CDR3 is built from 13 residues. Here the CDR3 DNA reads TGTGCCAGCAGCAAACCCGGAGGGACTGAAGCTTTCTTT. Translation: CASSKPGGTEAFF.